The rows below give T cell receptor beta chains drawn from one sample of a study of CXCR3-negative and CXCR3-positive naive CD8 T cells. Reprocessing the 5' RACE reads, TCRdb reports a single entry for every CDR3 protein and omits DNA. The sample totals around 84,000 distinct CDR3 sequences. Sequencing input: naive CXCR3+ CD8+ T cells from blood. All receptors come from a human donor in good health. Some clones in this sample may be carry-over from other donors' samples. Each CDR3 is given with its conserved first and last residue.

>TRBV6-5|TRBJ2-6
CASSYGVAGTGANVLTF
>TRBV29-1|TRBJ1-2
CSVEDLGANYGYTF
>TRBV20-1|TRBJ2-5
CSARDSQIGTQYF
>TRBV6-5|TRBJ2-7
CASSKAPAGSYEQYF
>TRBV20-1|TRBJ1-2
CSAPGAGGYTF
>TRBV14|TRBJ1-3
CASSQVVSSGNTIYF
>TRBV19|TRBJ1-2
CASSAHRGPSNYGYTF
>TRBV10-3|TRBJ2-3
CAISPRGFKANTDTQYF
>TRBV20-1|TRBJ2-1
CSARVSEYNEQFF
>TRBV7-9|TRBJ2-7
CASSSQDQYEQYF
>TRBV7-9|TRBJ2-1
CASSLYLGSEQFF
>TRBV29-1|TRBJ2-7
CSVEDPGRGQYEQYF
>TRBV6-5|TRBJ2-5
CASSYSPDLGETQYF
>TRBV25-1|TRBJ2-6
CASSEGRGGPGANVLTF
>TRBV28|TRBJ2-2
CASSLRGRTVTGELFF
>TRBV7-3|TRBJ2-1
CASSLLGGSDEQFF
>TRBV7-6|TRBJ2-1
CASSSDHNYNEQFF
>TRBV12-3/TRBV12-4|TRBJ1-5
CASNSQGTSNQPQHF
>TRBV7-9|TRBJ2-1
CASSLAPGQTYNEQFF
>TRBV4-3|TRBJ2-7
CASSQDSWGGPSYEQYF
>TRBV23-1|TRBJ2-2
CASTRKTGELFF
>TRBV29-1|TRBJ2-7
CSVVWFGGEDEQYF
>TRBV7-2|TRBJ1-6
CASSLGGNSHLHF
>TRBV5-1|TRBJ2-1
CASTFNRGEALGNEQFF
>TRBV14|TRBJ2-7
CASSQTPDRGPYEQYF
>TRBV12-3/TRBV12-4|TRBJ1-5
CASSSGRINSNQPQHF
>TRBV9|TRBJ2-3
CASSAQSGGTSSTYTQYF
>TRBV7-9|TRBJ1-5
CASSFGTDNQPQHF
>TRBV5-1|TRBJ2-1
CASSLALAGSGEQFF
>TRBV12-3/TRBV12-4|TRBJ1-5
CASTPDSNQPQHF
>TRBV14|TRBJ1-2
CASSQVTVYGYTF
>TRBV28|TRBJ1-5
CASSPNRVNQPQHF
>TRBV28|TRBJ1-1
CASSMPGQGLLDTEAFF
>TRBV1|TRBJ2-1
CTSSLNSQCHTYNEQFF
>TRBV19|TRBJ1-5
CASHVRITEPNQPQHF
>TRBV20-1|TRBJ1-2
CSATYIPQRLGIDGYTF
>TRBV12-3/TRBV12-4|TRBJ2-1
CASSFLLAGVGDEQFF
>TRBV4-2|TRBJ2-2
CASSQAELAGELFF
>TRBV27|TRBJ1-2
CASSPYNGGRGGYTF